The clone carrying this T cell receptor beta chain has only a few counts. Its antigen is still unknown. Profiled with immunoSEQ multiplex PCR; TCRdb holds only in-frame clones, not every one. The profile covers roughly 59,000 clones, with around 78% appearing a single time and just under 2% taken by the ten largest. This specimen comes from a study of vaccination effects on CD4 cells after COVID-19. Viral peptide pool expansion of antigen-specific CD4+ T cells preceded sequencing in the ViraFEST assay. The culture ran for roughly ten days before CD4+ T cells were isolated. Each participant received a vaccine that was either BNT162b2 or mRNA-1273, given as two doses. On days 3 and 7, fresh IL-2 medium replaced half the medium. Notes on the study in general: Nearly all vaccine-induced clones in healthy recipients recognized only SARS-CoV-2.

V was shortened by 1 base and J by 1 base, with 9 bases between the two germline ends. The germline gives CDR1 LGHNA, CDR2 YSLEER. CDR3 size: 15 residues. Sequenced material: CD4+ T cells from PBMCs cultured with HCoV-OC43 spike peptides, taken after COVID-19 vaccination. The sample's subset: HCoV-OC43 spike overlapping peptide pool stimulation. The source of this sequence is a human donor who received a COVID-19 vaccine. The rearrangement links TRBV4-3 to TRBJ2-3; D not resolved. CDR3 bases: TGCGCCAGCAGCCAAGGGTACGGTGGCACAGATACGCAGTATTTT. It is translated as CASSQGYGGTDTQYF.